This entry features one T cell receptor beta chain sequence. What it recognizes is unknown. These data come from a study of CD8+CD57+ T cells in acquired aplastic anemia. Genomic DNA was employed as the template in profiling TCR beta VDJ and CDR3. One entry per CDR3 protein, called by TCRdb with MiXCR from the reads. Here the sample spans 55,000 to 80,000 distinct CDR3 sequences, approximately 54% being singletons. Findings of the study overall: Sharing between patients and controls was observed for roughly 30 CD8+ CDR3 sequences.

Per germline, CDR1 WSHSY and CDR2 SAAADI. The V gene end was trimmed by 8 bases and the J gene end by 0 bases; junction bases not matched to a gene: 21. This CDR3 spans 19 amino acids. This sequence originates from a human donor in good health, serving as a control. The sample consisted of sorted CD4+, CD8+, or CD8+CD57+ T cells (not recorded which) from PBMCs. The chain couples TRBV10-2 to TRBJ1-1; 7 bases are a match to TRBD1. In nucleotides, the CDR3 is TGCGCCAGCCGCGGCGGAGGCGGACAGGTGTACATTTTGAACACTGAAGCTTTCTTT. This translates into CASRGGGGQVYILNTEAFF.